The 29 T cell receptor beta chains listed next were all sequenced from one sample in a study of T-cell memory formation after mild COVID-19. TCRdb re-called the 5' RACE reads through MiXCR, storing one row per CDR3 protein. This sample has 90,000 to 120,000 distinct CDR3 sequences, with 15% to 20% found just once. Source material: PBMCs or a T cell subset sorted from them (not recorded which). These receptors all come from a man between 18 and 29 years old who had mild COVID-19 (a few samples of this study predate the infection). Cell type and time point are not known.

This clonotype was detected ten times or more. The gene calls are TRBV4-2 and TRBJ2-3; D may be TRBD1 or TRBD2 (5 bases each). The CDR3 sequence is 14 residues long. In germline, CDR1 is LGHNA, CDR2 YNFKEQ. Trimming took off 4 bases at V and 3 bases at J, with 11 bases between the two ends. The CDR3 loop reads CASSRDEGTDTQYF. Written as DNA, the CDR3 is TGTGCCAGCAGCCGGGACGAAGGGACAGATACGCAGTATTTT.

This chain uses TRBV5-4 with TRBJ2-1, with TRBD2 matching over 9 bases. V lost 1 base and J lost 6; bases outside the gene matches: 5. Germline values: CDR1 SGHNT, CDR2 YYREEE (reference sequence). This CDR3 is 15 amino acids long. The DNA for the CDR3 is TGTGCCAGCAGCTTGAGGGCGGGGGGGTCCAATGAGCAGTTCTTC. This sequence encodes CASSLRAGGSNEQFF. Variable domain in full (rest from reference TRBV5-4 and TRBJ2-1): ETGVTQSPTHLIKTRGQQVTLRCSSQSGHNTVSWYQQALGQGPQFIFQYYREEENGRGNFPPRFSGLQFPNYSSELNVNALELDDSALYLCASSLRAGGSNEQFFGPGTRLTVL.

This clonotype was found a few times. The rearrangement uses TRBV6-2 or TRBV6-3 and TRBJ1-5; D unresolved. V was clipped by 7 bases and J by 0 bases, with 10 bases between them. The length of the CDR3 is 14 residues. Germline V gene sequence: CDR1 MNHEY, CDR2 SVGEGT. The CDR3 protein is CASTNGDSNQPQHF. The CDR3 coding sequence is TGTGCCAGCACCAATGGGGATAGCAATCAGCCCCAGCATTTT.

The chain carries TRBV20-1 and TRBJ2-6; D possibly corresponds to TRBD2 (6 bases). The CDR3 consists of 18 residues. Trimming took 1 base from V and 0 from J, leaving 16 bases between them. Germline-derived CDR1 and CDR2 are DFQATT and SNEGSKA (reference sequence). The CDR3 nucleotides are TGCAGTGCTAGAGTTCAGGGAGGCCCTAACTCTGGGGCCAACGTCCTGACTTTC. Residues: CSARVQGGPNSGANVLTF.

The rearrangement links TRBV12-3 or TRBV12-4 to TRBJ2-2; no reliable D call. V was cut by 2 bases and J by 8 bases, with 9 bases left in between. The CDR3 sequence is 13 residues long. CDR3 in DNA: TGTGCCAGCAGTTTAATCGGTGGGGGGGAGCTGTTTTTT. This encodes CASSLIGGGELFF.

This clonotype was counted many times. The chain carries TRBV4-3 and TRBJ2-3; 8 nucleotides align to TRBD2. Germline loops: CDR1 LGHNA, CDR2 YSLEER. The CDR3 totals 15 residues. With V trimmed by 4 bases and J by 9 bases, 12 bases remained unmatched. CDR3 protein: CASSPLAGRPQTQYF. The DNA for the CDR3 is TGCGCCAGCAGCCCGCTAGCGGGCCGCCCCCAAACGCAGTATTTT.

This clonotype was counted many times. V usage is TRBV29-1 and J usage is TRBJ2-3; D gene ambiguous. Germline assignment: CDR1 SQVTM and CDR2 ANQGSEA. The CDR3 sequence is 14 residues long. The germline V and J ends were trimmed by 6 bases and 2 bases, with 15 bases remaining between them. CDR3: CSVSRQANTDTQYF. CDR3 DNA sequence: TGCAGCGTATCCAGGCAGGCAAACACAGATACGCAGTATTTT.

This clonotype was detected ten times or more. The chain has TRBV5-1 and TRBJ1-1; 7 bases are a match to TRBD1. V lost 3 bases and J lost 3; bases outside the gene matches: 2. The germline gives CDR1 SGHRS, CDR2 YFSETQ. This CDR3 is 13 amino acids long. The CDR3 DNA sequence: TGCGCCAGCAGCTCTCAGGGGGACACTGAAGCTTTCTTT. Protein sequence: CASSSQGDTEAFF.

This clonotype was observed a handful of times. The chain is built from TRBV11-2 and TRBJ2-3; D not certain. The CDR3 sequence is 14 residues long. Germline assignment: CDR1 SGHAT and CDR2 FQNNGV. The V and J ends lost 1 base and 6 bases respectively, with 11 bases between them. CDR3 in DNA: TGTGCCAGCAGCTTAGGCACCCCAAGGGATACGCAGTATTTT. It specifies CASSLGTPRDTQYF.

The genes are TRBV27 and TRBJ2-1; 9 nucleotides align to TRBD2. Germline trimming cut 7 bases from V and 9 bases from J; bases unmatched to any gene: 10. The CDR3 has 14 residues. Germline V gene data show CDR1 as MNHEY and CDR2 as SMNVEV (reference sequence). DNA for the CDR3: TGTGCCAGCATCCAGCGGGGGGAGTTCGGTGAGCAGTTCTTC. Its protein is CASIQRGEFGEQFF.

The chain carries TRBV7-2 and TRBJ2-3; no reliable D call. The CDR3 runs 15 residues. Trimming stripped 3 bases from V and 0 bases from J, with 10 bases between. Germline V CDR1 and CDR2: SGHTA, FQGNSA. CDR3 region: CASSFPLGSTDTQYF. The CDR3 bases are TGTGCCAGCAGCTTCCCGCTAGGGAGCACAGATACGCAGTATTTT.

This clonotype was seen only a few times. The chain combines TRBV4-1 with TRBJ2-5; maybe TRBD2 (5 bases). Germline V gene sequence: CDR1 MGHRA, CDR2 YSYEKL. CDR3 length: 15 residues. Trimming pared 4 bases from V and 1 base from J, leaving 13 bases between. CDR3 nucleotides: TGCGCCAGCAGCCTCGACTATCCAGCCCAAGAGACCCAGTACTTC. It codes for CASSLDYPAQETQYF.

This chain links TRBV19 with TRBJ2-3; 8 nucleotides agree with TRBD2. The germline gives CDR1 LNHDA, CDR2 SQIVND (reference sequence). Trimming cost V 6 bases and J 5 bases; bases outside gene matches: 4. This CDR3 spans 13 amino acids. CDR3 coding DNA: TGTGCCAGTAGCCTTAGCGGGGAAGATACGCAGTATTTT. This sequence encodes CASSLSGEDTQYF. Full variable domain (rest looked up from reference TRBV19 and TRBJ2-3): DGGITQSPKYLFRKEGQNVTLSCEQNLNHDAMYWYRQDPGQGLRLIYYSQIVNDFQKGDIAEGYSVSREKKESFPLTVTSAQKNPTAFYLCASSLSGEDTQYFGPGTRLTVL.

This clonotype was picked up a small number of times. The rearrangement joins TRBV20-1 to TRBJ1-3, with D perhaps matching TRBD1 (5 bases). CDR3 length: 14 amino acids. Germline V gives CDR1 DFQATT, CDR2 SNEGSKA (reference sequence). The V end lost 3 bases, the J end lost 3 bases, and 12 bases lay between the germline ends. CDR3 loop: CSASPQGGGNTIYF. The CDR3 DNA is TGCAGTGCTAGTCCCCAGGGTGGTGGAAACACCATATATTTT.

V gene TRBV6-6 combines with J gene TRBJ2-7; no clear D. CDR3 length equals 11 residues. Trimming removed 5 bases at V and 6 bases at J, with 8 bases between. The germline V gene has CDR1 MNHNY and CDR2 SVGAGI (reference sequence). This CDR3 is CASSGSSEQYF. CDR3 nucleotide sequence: TGTGCCAGCAGTGGTTCCAGCGAGCAGTACTTC.

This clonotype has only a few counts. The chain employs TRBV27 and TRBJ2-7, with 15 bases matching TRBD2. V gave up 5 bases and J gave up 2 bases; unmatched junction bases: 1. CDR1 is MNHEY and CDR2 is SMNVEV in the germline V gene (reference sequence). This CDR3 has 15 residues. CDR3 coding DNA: TGTGCCAGCAGTCGGACTAGCGGGGGGGCCTACGAGCAGTACGTC. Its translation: CASSRTSGGAYEQYV.

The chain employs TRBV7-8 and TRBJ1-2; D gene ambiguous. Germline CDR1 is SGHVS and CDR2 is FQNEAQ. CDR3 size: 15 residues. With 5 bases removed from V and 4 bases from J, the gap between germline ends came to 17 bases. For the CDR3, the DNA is TGTGCCAGCAGCAGGACGGAGGCCCCACTCTATGGCTACACCTTC. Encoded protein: CASSRTEAPLYGYTF.

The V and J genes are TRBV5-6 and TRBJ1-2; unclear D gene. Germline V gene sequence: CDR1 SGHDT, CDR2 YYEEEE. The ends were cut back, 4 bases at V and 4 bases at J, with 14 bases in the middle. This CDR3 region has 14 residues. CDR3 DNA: TGTGCCAGCAGCGCCTCGACATTCTCCTATGGCTACACCTTC. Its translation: CASSASTFSYGYTF.

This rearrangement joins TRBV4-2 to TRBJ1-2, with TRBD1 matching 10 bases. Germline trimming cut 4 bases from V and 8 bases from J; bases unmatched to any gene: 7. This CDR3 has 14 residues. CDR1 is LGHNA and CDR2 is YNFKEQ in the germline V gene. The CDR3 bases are TGTGCCAGCAGCCGAGAAGGGACAGGGGACGGCTACACCTTC. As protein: CASSREGTGDGYTF.

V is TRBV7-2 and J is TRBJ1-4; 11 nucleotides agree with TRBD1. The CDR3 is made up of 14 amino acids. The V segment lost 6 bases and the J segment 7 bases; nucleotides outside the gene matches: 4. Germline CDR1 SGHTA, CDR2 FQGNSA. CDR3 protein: CASSRDRGTEKLFF. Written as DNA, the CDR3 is TGTGCCAGCAGTCGGGACAGGGGGACTGAAAAACTGTTTTTT.

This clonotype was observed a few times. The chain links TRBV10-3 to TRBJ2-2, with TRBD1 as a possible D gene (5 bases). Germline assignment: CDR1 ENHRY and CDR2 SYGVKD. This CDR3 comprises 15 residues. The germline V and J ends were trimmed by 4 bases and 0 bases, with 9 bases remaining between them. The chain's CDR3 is CAISAGQANTGELFF. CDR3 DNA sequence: TGTGCCATCAGTGCCGGACAAGCGAACACCGGGGAGCTGTTTTTT.

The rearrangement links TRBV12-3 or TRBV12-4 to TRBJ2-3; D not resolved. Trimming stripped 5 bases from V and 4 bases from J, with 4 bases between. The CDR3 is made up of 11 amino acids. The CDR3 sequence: CASSRSDTQYF. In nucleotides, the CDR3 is TGTGCCAGCAGTAGATCAGATACGCAGTATTTT.

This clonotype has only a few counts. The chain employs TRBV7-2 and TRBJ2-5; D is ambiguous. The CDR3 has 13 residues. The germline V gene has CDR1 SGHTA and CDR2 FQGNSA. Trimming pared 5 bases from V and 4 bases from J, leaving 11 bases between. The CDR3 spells CASSRGYGETQYF. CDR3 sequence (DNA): TGTGCCAGCAGCAGAGGCTACGGAGAGACCCAGTACTTC.

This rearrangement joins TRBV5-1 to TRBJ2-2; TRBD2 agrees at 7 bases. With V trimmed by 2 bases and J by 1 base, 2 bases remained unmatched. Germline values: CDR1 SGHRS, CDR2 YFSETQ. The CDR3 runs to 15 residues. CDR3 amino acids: CASSFSSGNTGELFF. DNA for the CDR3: TGCGCCAGCAGCTTTTCTAGCGGGAACACCGGGGAGCTGTTTTTT.

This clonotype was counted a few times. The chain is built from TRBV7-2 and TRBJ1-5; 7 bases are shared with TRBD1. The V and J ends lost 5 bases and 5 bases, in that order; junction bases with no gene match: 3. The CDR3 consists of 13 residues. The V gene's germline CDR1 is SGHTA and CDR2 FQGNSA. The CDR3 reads CASSRDRDQPQHF. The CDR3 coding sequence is TGTGCCAGCAGCCGAGACAGGGATCAGCCCCAGCATTTT.

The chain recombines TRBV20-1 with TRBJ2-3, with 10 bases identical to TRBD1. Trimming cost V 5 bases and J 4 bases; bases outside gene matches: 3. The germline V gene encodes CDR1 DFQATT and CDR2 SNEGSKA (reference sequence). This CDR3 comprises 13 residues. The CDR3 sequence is CSAEDRGADTQYF. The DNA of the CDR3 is TGCAGTGCTGAGGACAGGGGGGCAGATACGCAGTATTTT.

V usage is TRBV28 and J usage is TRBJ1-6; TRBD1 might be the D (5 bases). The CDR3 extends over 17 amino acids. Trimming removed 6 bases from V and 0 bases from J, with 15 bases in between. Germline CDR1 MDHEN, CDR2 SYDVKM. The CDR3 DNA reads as TGTGCCAGCAGACTCGGGGGGGGAAGCTCCTATAATTCACCCCTCCACTTT. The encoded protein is CASRLGGGSSYNSPLHF.

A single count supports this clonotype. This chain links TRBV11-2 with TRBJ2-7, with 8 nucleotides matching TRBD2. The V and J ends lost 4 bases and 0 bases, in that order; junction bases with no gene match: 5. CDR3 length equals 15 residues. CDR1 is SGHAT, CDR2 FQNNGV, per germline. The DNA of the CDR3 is TGTGCCAGCAGCTCGTTAGCGGGGTCCTCCTACGAGCAGTACTTC. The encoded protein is CASSSLAGSSYEQYF. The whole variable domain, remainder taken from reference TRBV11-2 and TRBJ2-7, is EAGVAQSPRYKIIEKRQSVAFWCNPISGHATLYWYQQILGQGPKLLIQFQNNGVVDDSQLPKDRFSAERLKGVDSTLKIQPAKLEDSAVYLCASSSLAGSSYEQYFGPGTRLTVT.

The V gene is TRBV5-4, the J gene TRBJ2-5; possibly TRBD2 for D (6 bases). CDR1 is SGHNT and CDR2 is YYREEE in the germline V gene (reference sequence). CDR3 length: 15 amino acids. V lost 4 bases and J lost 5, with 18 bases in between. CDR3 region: CASSARHGAGETQYF. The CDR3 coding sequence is TGTGCCAGCAGCGCCCGACATGGGGCGGGGGAGACCCAGTACTTC. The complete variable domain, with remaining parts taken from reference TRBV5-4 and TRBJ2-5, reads ETGVTQSPTHLIKTRGQQVTLRCSSQSGHNTVSWYQQALGQGPQFIFQYYREEENGRGNFPPRFSGLQFPNYSSELNVNALELDDSALYLCASSARHGAGETQYFGPGTRLLVL.